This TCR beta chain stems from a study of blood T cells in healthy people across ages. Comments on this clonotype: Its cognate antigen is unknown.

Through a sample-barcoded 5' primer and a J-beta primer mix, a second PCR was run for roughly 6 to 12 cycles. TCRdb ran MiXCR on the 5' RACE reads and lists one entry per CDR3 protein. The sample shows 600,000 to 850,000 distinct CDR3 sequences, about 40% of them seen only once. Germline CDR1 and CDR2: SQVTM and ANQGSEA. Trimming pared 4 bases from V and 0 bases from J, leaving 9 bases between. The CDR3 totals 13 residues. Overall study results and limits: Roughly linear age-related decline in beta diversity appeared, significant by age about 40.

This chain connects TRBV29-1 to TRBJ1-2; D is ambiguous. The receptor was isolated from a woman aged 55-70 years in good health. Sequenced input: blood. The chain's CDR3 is CSVAPRANYGYTF. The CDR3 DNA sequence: TGCAGCGTTGCTCCGAGGGCTAACTATGGCTACACCTTC.